The 8 T cell receptor beta chains below were found in one sample sequenced in a study of shared clonotypes between healthy human individuals. The method was immunoSEQ multiplex PCR; TCRdb's version includes in-frame clones alone and lacks a portion of them. Among millions of clones listed, 80% to 95% were seen once. The specimen sequenced was naive CD4+ T cells from PBMCs. Subset in this sample: CD45RA+ positively selected. The receptors stem from a man in his late teens or twenties in good health. Some clones in this sample may be carry-over from other donors' samples.

As to this clone: Other DNA sequences in this specimen translate into the identical CDR3. The chain has TRBV28 and TRBJ1-1; possibly TRBD1 for D (6 bases). The V and J ends lost 3 bases and 2 bases respectively, with 7 bases between them. The CDR3 spans 13 residues. In germline, CDR1 is MDHEN, CDR2 SYDVKM. The CDR3: CASSFRGNTEAFF. The CDR3 DNA sequence: TGTGCCAGCAGTTTCAGGGGCAACACTGAAGCTTTCTTT.

The chain has TRBV28 and TRBJ2-1, with 8 nucleotides matching TRBD2. J gave up 2 bases and V 6 bases, and 9 bases lay outside the gene matches. Germline loops: CDR1 MDHEN, CDR2 SYDVKM. The CDR3 consists of 16 residues. DNA of the CDR3: TGTGCCAGCAGCACTCGACTAGCGCACACCTACAATGAGCAGTTCTTC. Encoded protein: CASSTRLAHTYNEQFF.

This clone was observed once. Other DNA sequences from this sample encode an identical CDR3 as well. V gene TRBV30 combines with J gene TRBJ2-4, with 10 bases fitting TRBD2. Germline CDR1 is GTSNPN and CDR2 is SVGIG (reference sequence). This CDR3 region has 15 residues. V lost 2 bases and J lost 6; bases outside the gene matches: 7. The DNA of the CDR3 is TGTGCCTGGAGTCCACTAGCGGGACCGGGAAACATTCAGTACTTC. Encoded protein: CAWSPLAGPGNIQYF.

The CDR3 sequence: CASSRGVREQFF. The DNA of the CDR3 is TGCGCCAGCAGCCGCGGGGTACGGGAGCAGTTCTTC. The V and J genes are TRBV5-1 and TRBJ2-1, with D perhaps TRBD2 (6 bases). This CDR3 has 12 amino acids. The V gene's germline CDR1 is SGHRS and CDR2 YFSETQ. V lost 4 bases to trimming and J lost 10 bases, with 12 bases between them. Together with reference TRBV5-1 and TRBJ2-1, the CDR3 gives the full variable domain: KAGVTQTPRYLIKTRGQQVTLSCSPISGHRSVSWYQQTPGQGLQFLFEYFSETQRNKGNFPGRFSGRQFSNSRSEMNVSTLELGDSALYLCASSRGVREQFFGPGTRLTVL.

The rearrangement uses TRBV7-2 and TRBJ2-4; D might be TRBD1 (5 bases). Per germline, CDR1 SGHTA and CDR2 FQGNSA. This CDR3 is built from 13 residues. V was trimmed by 6 bases and J by 3 bases, leaving 9 bases between them. The CDR3 DNA reads as TGTGCCAGCAGGGACACAGTCAAAAACATTCAGTACTTC. Amino acids: CASRDTVKNIQYF. Using reference TRBV7-2 and TRBJ2-4 for the parts outside the CDR3, the full variable domain is GAGVSQSPSNKVTEKGKDVELRCDPISGHTALYWYRQSLGQGLEFLIYFQGNSAPDKSGLPSDRFSAERTGGSVSTLTIQRTQQEDSAVYLCASRDTVKNIQYFGAGTRLSVL.

The chain couples TRBV11-2 to TRBJ1-5, with 7 bases aligning to TRBD1. With 5 bases clipped from V and 5 bases from J, the junction kept 12 bases outside the gene matches. Per germline, CDR1 SGHAT and CDR2 FQNNGV. The CDR3 spans 16 residues. The CDR3: CASSRGQTGAHQPQHF. The CDR3 DNA sequence: TGTGCCAGCAGCCGGGGACAGACGGGCGCCCATCAGCCCCAGCATTTT. Combining the CDR3 with reference TRBV11-2 and TRBJ1-5 gives the whole variable domain EAGVAQSPRYKIIEKRQSVAFWCNPISGHATLYWYQQILGQGPKLLIQFQNNGVVDDSQLPKDRFSAERLKGVDSTLKIQPAKLEDSAVYLCASSRGQTGAHQPQHFGDGTRLSIL.

The rearrangement uses TRBV4-1 and TRBJ2-2; 9 positions agree with TRBD1. This CDR3 comprises 17 residues. V lost 7 bases, J lost 6 bases, and 15 bases stayed unmatched. Looked up from germline, CDR1 is MGHRA and CDR2 is YSYEKL. CDR3 bases: TGCGCCAGCACCCCGACCTTGGGACAGGGTTCGTCCGGGGAGCTGTTTTTT. Amino acids: CASTPTLGQGSSGELFF.

The chain carries TRBV6-5 and TRBJ2-3; TRBD2 aligns across 9 bases. CDR3 size: 14 residues. The trim removed 2 bases at V and 8 bases at J, leaving 5 bases unmatched. The germline CDR1 and CDR2 sequences are MNHEY and SVGAGI. The DNA for the CDR3 is TGTGCCAGCAGTTACGGGAGCGGGGGGAGTACGCAGTATTTT. It is translated as CASSYGSGGSTQYF.